This T cell receptor beta chain was recovered during a study of blood T cell repertoires in COVID-19. A Seattle source enrolled patients during active infection and followed them longitudinally. Study processing details: Reference gene primer amplification gave estimated nucleated cell counts. Clones were sequenced by immunoSEQ multiplex PCR, and TCRdb holds only the in-frame ones, with some missing. The V and J calls and clone size were taken over from that table, and D and trimming were inferred from the DNA. The repertoire includes a few hundred thousand clones, roughly nine tenths of them detected once, and around 2.8% sits in the top ten. Trimming took off 9 bases at V and 0 bases at J, with 11 bases between the two ends. The CDR3 length is 14 residues. The germline gives CDR1 KGHDR, CDR2 SFDVKD.

Sequences were obtained from peripheral blood. The chain is built from TRBV24-1 and TRBJ1-3; tentative D call: TRBD1 (6 bases). The clonotype comes from a woman younger than 45 with COVID-19, enrolled during active disease. CDR3 protein: CATADRNSGNTIYF. The CDR3 nucleotides are TGTGCCACCGCGGACAGAAACTCTGGAAACACCATATATTTT.